This is a list of T cell receptor beta chains from one sample in a study of shared clonotypes between healthy human individuals. Here immunoSEQ multiplex PCR was the method, and the copy in TCRdb shows in-frame clones only, minus some. The sample yields 950,000 to 1,200,000 clones, around three quarters seen once. The sequencing input was memory CD4+ T cells from PBMCs. These receptors were collected from a man aged 18 to 30 in good health. Some clones in this sample may be carry-over from other donors' samples. The CDR3 runs from the conserved cysteine through the conserved F or W. D genes are given only for firm matches. Part of the rows lack a size; the others show once, few, many or a class for expanded clones.

abundance | j_gene | v_gene | d_gene | CDR3nt | CDR3aa
- | TRBJ1-5 | TRBV15 | - | TGTGCCACCAGCAGAGGAGGAGGGAATCAGCCCCAGCATTTT | CATSRGGGNQPQHF
- | TRBJ2-3 | TRBV11-2 | - | TGTGCCAGCAGCGGAAGGGATAGCGCAGATACGCAGTATTTT | CASSGRDSADTQYF
once | TRBJ2-7 | TRBV2 | - | TGTGCCAGCGGGCAGGGTGTAGGCGAGCAGTACTTC | CASGQGVGEQYF
- | TRBJ2-5 | TRBV7-3 | - | TGTGCCAGCAGCCCGACAGCACAAGAGACCCAGTACTTC | CASSPTAQETQYF
few | TRBJ2-3 | TRBV5-1 | - | TGCGCCAGCAGCTTGAACAGGGACACAGATACGCAGTATTTT | CASSLNRDTDTQYF
- | TRBJ2-7 | TRBV5-1 | TRBD2 | TGCGCCAGCAGCACGGGTCCCCGAGCAGCGGGGTACGAGCAGTACTTC | CASSTGPRAAGYEQYF
- | TRBJ2-6 | TRBV6-5 | - | TGTGCCAGCAGTTATCAGCACTCTGGGGCCAACGTCCTGACTTTC | CASSYQHSGANVLTF
many | TRBJ1-1 | TRBV11-2 | - | TGTGCCAGCAGCCCTACAGGGTTCGACACTGAAGCTTTCTTT | CASSPTGFDTEAFF
- | TRBJ1-1 | TRBV6-5 | - | TGTGCCAGCAGTGAAGTGACGGGGGTAGCTGAAGCTTTCTTT | CASSEVTGVAEAFF
- | TRBJ2-7 | TRBV19 | - | TGTGCCAGTAGTCCGGACCGGGTCTCCTACGAGCAGTACTTC | CASSPDRVSYEQYF
many | TRBJ2-7 | TRBV27 | - | TGTGCCAGCAGTTTTGGGGACCCACGAGCGGGTATTGACGCCGAGCAGTACTTC | CASSFGDPRAGIDAEQYF
- | TRBJ2-2 | TRBV5-4 | TRBD2 | TGTGCCAGCAGCCGCTTGGGCGGGAGTTCGCCCGGGGAGCTGTTTTTT | CASSRLGGSSPGELFF
- | TRBJ2-5 | TRBV7-8 | TRBD1 | TGTGCCAGCAGCCATATCGACAGGGGCCTGGTGGGGAATCTTCAAGAGACCCAGTACTTC | CASSHIDRGLVGNLQETQYF
- | TRBJ1-3 | TRBV14 | - | TGTGCCAGCAGCCAAGATCCCAGCAGTCTTGGACCTCACACCATATATTTT | CASSQDPSSLGPHTIYF
- | TRBJ2-7 | TRBV27 | TRBD2 | TGTGCCAGCAGGGGACTAGCGGGAGGATCCCACGAGCAGTACTTC | CASRGLAGGSHEQYF
- | TRBJ2-5 | TRBV12-5 | - | TGTGCTAGTGGTTACTCGGGGCGGGGAGAGACCCAGTACTTC | CASGYSGRGETQYF
- | TRBJ2-3 | TRBV12-5 | - | TGTGCTAGTGGTTTGGACACAGATACGCAGTATTTT | CASGLDTDTQYF
- | TRBJ2-1 | TRBV18 | - | TGTGCCAGCTCACCGTCCCGTGGCTACAATGAGCAGTTCTTC | CASSPSRGYNEQFF
- | TRBJ1-1 | TRBV2 | - | TGTGCCAGCGGGTCAGACATGAACACTGAAGCTTTCTTT | CASGSDMNTEAFF
many | TRBJ2-5 | TRBV5-1 | - | TGCGCCAGCAGCCCACGGACACGGGAAGAGACCCAGTACTTC | CASSPRTREETQYF
- | TRBJ1-2 | TRBV11-3 | - | TGTGCCAGCAGCCCCGCGGGGGTCCCAGGGGGCTACACCTTC | CASSPAGVPGGYTF
few | TRBJ1-1 | TRBV7-3 | TRBD1 | TGTGCCAGCAGCCGTGGGACAGAAAGTGAAGCTTTCTTT | CASSRGTESEAFF